A selection of T cell receptor beta chains follows, all from one sample in a study of T cell repertoires in cytomegalovirus infection. TCRdb reprocessed the reads via MiXCR and lists one record per CDR3 protein. The sample records fewer than 700,000 distinct CDR3 sequences, about 24% being singletons. Sequenced sample: CD8+ T cells from PBMCs. The receptors originated from a human donor in good health (CMV status not recorded). Some clones in this sample may be carry-over from other donors' samples. Both conserved end residues are part of each CDR3. Each record gives: V gene, clone size, D gene, J gene, CDR3 protein, CDR3 DNA. A D gene is named only where the DNA matches it firmly. Clone size is stated in some rows and not others, as once, few, many or a class when expanded.

TRBV7-6	many	-	TRBJ2-3	CASSSPKGVGDTQYF	TGTGCCAGCAGCTCGCCCAAGGGGGTGGGAGATACGCAGTATTTT
TRBV27	few	TRBD1	TRBJ2-2	CASRTLGQGNTGELFF	TGTGCCAGCAGGACCCTCGGACAGGGGAACACCGGGGAGCTGTTTTTT
TRBV7-9	-	-	TRBJ1-2	CASTDAGANYGYTF	TGTGCCAGCACCGACGCAGGGGCGAACTATGGCTACACCTTC
TRBV7-9	-	TRBD2	TRBJ2-1	CASSLVTSGGAPYNEQFF	TGTGCCAGCAGCTTAGTCACTAGCGGGGGGGCGCCCTACAATGAGCAGTTCTTC
TRBV7-2	many	-	TRBJ1-1	CASSLSRSPNTEAFF	TGTGCCAGCAGCCTCAGCCGTTCCCCGAACACTGAAGCTTTCTTT
TRBV5-5	-	-	TRBJ2-3	CASSPGTWDTQYF	TGTGCCAGCAGCCCCGGGACTTGGGATACGCAGTATTTT
TRBV29-1	-	TRBD1	TRBJ1-2	CSVGRTGPGGYTF	TGCAGCGTTGGGAGGACAGGGCCCGGGGGCTACACCTTC
TRBV12-5	-	-	TRBJ2-3	CASGLRGIDTQYF	TGTGCTAGTGGTTTGCGGGGGATAGATACGCAGTATTTT
TRBV7-6	many	TRBD2	TRBJ2-3	CASSWGLAGGSTDTQYF	TGTGCCAGCAGCTGGGGACTAGCGGGGGGCAGCACAGATACGCAGTATTTT
TRBV7-9	many	TRBD1	TRBJ2-3	CASSGTGGISDTQYF	TGTGCCAGCAGCGGGACAGGGGGCATATCAGATACGCAGTATTTT
TRBV2	once	TRBD1	TRBJ2-3	CASSEGGPRWDF	TGTGCCAGCAGCGAAGGGGGCCCCCGGTGGGATTTT
TRBV28	few	TRBD1	TRBJ1-1	CASSLYPGQGHTEAFF	TGTGCCAGCAGTTTATACCCGGGACAGGGCCACACTGAAGCTTTCTTT
TRBV19	-	-	TRBJ1-2	CVSIDAVSGYTF	TGTGTCAGTATCGACGCGGTCTCGGGCTACACCTTC
TRBV5-5	many	-	TRBJ2-1	CASSLGQFF	TGTGCCAGCAGCCTAGGGCAGTTCTTC
TRBV7-6	many	-	TRBJ2-2	CASSNRDPANTGELFF	TGTGCCAGCAGCAACCGGGACCCGGCGAACACCGGGGAGCTGTTTTTT
TRBV6-2/TRBV6-3	-	-	TRBJ2-1	CATLTPAAYNEQFF	TGTGCCACCTTAACCCCCGCCGCCTACAATGAGCAGTTCTTC
TRBV7-8	many	TRBD1	TRBJ1-2	CASSISGGFTYGYTF	TGTGCCAGCAGCATTTCAGGGGGTTTTACCTATGGCTACACCTTC
TRBV28	-	TRBD1	TRBJ2-3	CASSTPLDRSTDTQYF	TGTGCCAGCAGTACCCCCTTGGACAGGAGCACAGATACGCAGTATTTT
TRBV6-1	few	-	TRBJ2-1	CASSPGLSQFF	TGTGCCAGCAGCCCTGGACTTTCCCAGTTCTTC
TRBV13	few	-	TRBJ2-3	CASSQGGPDTQYF	TGTGCCAGCAGCCAGGGGGGCCCAGATACGCAGTATTTT
TRBV2	few	TRBD1	TRBJ1-1	CASRGQGGSFF	TGTGCCAGCAGGGGCCAGGGGGGGTCTTTCTTT
TRBV12-5	few	-	TRBJ1-1	CASGLQGNTEAFF	TGTGCTAGTGGTTTGCAGGGGAACACTGAAGCTTTCTTT
TRBV2	-	-	TRBJ2-1	CASSGTDYNEQFF	TGTGCCAGCAGTGGGACAGACTACAATGAGCAGTTCTTC
TRBV29-1	-	TRBD1	TRBJ2-7	CSAASGTGEYEQYF	TGCAGCGCCGCATCCGGGACAGGGGAATACGAGCAGTACTTC
TRBV5-1	few	-	TRBJ1-3	CASSLEAGNGNTIYF	TGCGCCAGCAGCTTGGAAGCGGGGAATGGAAACACCATATATTTT
TRBV20-1	-	-	TRBJ1-6	CSAPPPGESHNSPLHF	TGCAGTGCTCCCCCCCCGGGGGAGAGTCATAATTCACCCCTCCACTTT
TRBV7-9	few	-	TRBJ1-6	CASSPGPTEQISPLHF	TGTGCCAGCAGCCCGGGGCCGACGGAGCAGATTTCACCCCTCCACTTT
TRBV7-2	many	-	TRBJ2-5	CASSLVGPYMETQYF	TGTGCCAGCAGCTTAGTGGGTCCTTACATGGAGACCCAGTACTTC
TRBV7-2	-	TRBD1	TRBJ1-2	CVSSSPGTGEGYTF	TGTGTCAGCAGCTCTCCCGGGACAGGGGAGGGCTACACCTTC
TRBV6-5	many	TRBD1	TRBJ2-3	CASSYGQGGTDTQYF	TGTGCCAGCAGTTACGGACAGGGAGGCACAGATACGCAGTATTTT
TRBV19	few	-	TRBJ1-2	CASSIGTSNYGYTF	TGTGCCAGTAGTATCGGGACATCTAACTATGGCTACACCTTC